This T cell receptor beta chain comes out of a study of T cell repertoires in cytomegalovirus infection. This clonotype was picked up a small number of times. The antigen is undetermined. TCRdb fed the reads into MiXCR, producing one record per CDR3 protein. The repertoire holds fewer than 850,000 distinct CDR3 sequences, with almost 30% as singletons. Per germline, CDR1 SNHLY and CDR2 FYNNEI. The CDR3 is made up of 14 amino acids. After removal of 8 bases from V and 5 bases from J, the junction contained 8 bases not matched to a gene. The source was cultured CD8+ T cells from PBMCs, collected from culture after CMV antigen stimulation. This TCR came from a human donor in good health (CMV status not recorded). Some clones in this sample may be carry-over from other donors' samples. The chain is built from TRBV2 and TRBJ2-5; 10 bases map to TRBD2. The CDR3 DNA follows: TGTGCCAGCGGAAGCGGGGGGGCCGAGGAGACCCAGTACTTC. It specifies CASGSGGAEETQYF.